The rows below give T cell receptor beta chains drawn from one sample of a study of cytomegalovirus exposure and HLA in healthy donors. Libraries were prepared by immunoSEQ multiplex PCR; TCRdb keeps only in-frame clonotypes and omits some of them. The sample gives 150,000 to 200,000 clones, 84% of which show up once; 5% to 7.5% is in the top ten. The source material was PBMCs. The receptor set was obtained from a man aged 50 to 59 in good health and CMV-seropositive. Each CDR3 is given without its conserved first and last residue. Size values are once, few and many counts, or a class for expanded clones, and some rows have none.

v_gene	j_gene	abundance	CDR3aa
TRBV2	TRBJ2-3	NA	ASSEGLLTDTQY
TRBV19	TRBJ1-3	NA	ASCAKSSGNTIY
TRBV29-1	TRBJ1-1	few	SVTIRGRRTEAF
TRBV27	TRBJ2-7	NA	ASSYTGTGSYEQY
TRBV12-5	TRBJ2-1	NA	ASGSGTGYHNEQF
TRBV5-1	TRBJ2-5	NA	ASSLNNKAGYQETQY
TRBV11-2	TRBJ1-1	many	ASSLNSLLNTEAF
TRBV19	TRBJ1-6	NA	ASSIGASPLH
TRBV2	TRBJ2-1	NA	ASTPFSDEQF
TRBV27	TRBJ2-1	NA	ASSPRWTIGYNEQF
TRBV6-1	TRBJ1-5	NA	ASSEPRAYSNQPQH
TRBV4-1	TRBJ2-5	NA	ASSLVGGREETQY
TRBV18	TRBJ2-5	NA	ASSPLRTTSLQETQY
TRBV6-5	TRBJ1-2	NA	ASSRQGGRLYGYT
TRBV12-5	TRBJ1-4	NA	ASGLVQGAGEKLF
TRBV7-2	TRBJ1-5	NA	ASSLGSGGQPQH
TRBV11-2	TRBJ2-7	NA	ASSYGGTYEQY
TRBV19	TRBJ2-2	NA	ASTPWGFEKNTGELF
TRBV6-5	TRBJ1-1	NA	ASRGDRRDTEAF
TRBV5-1	TRBJ2-7	NA	ASSLRAGGASYEQY
TRBV4-1	TRBJ1-1	NA	ASSAGTPRDSLNTEAF
TRBV5-1	TRBJ1-1	NA	ASSLGQYTEAF
TRBV6-1	TRBJ2-3	NA	ASAPGPRDTQY
TRBV11-3	NA	NA	ASSRGALYEQY
TRBV30	TRBJ2-1	NA	AWRSSPSYNEQF
TRBV18	TRBJ1-2	NA	ASSLQQGDGYT
TRBV5-1	TRBJ2-2	NA	ASSPMIQRTFLSGELF
TRBV2	NA	few	AGRQGPYEQY
TRBV2	TRBJ1-4	NA	ASRDPGQGGQEGKLF
TRBV2	TRBJ2-7	NA	ASSSDRGQGEQY
TRBV2	TRBJ2-5	NA	ASSYQETQY
TRBV12-5	TRBJ2-3	few	ASVRQGVITDTQY
TRBV27	TRBJ2-7	NA	ASILRQGAQIREQY
TRBV6-5	TRBJ2-7	NA	ASSYSRAPAHEQY